Below are 25 T cell receptor beta chains sequenced from a single sample in a study of blood T cell repertoires in COVID-19. Only in-frame clones appear in the TCRdb table, and some are missing; sequencing was by immunoSEQ multiplex PCR. The sample yields about 190,000 clones, about four fifths seen once. The source material was PBMCs or T cells enriched from blood (not recorded which). The source of these receptors is a woman in her 30s who had recovered from COVID-19.

Only a few counts were recorded for this clone. This chain connects TRBV4-2 to TRBJ1-5; TRBD1 matches at 7 bases. The V gene's germline CDR1 is LGHNA and CDR2 YNFKEQ. V was pared by 1 base and J by 0 bases, with 3 bases of the junction left unmatched. The CDR3 is made up of 16 amino acids. This chain's CDR3 is CASSQGGQYSNQPQHF. CDR3 coding DNA: TGTGCCAGCAGCCAAGGGGGACAGTATAGCAATCAGCCCCAGCATTTT.

The V call is TRBV19, the J call TRBJ1-5, with 11 bases aligning to TRBD1. The ends lost 4 bases at V and 3 bases at J; junction bases unmatched: 8. This CDR3 is built from 17 residues. Germline loops: CDR1 LNHDA, CDR2 SQIVND (reference sequence). The CDR3 coding sequence is TGTGCCAGTAGTACAGGGACAGGGGGTCTCGCCAATCAGCCCCAGCATTTT. Protein: CASSTGTGGLANQPQHF.

This chain uses TRBV5-1 with TRBJ2-1, with 10 bases fitting TRBD2. The CDR3 length is 16 residues. Germline V gene sequence: CDR1 SGHRS, CDR2 YFSETQ. The V and J ends lost 4 bases and 10 bases, in that order; junction bases with no gene match: 14. The CDR3 bases are TGCGCCAGCAGCCATAACCGGCTAGCGGGAGAAGGGGAGCAGTTCTTC. Its protein is CASSHNRLAGEGEQFF.

The gene calls are TRBV20-1 and TRBJ1-5; D call uncertain. Germline V CDR1 and CDR2: DFQATT, SNEGSKA (reference sequence). This CDR3 contains 15 residues. V lost 3 bases, J lost 0 bases, and 12 bases lay in between. Here the CDR3 reads CSASSETASNQPQHF. The CDR3 DNA sequence: TGCAGTGCTAGTTCCGAGACTGCTAGCAATCAGCCCCAGCATTTT.

The chain links TRBV25-1 to TRBJ1-1; no clear D. V was cut by 4 bases and J by 2 bases, with 17 bases left in between. The CDR3 has 16 amino acids. CDR1 is MGHDK and CDR2 is SYGVNS in the germline V gene. CDR3 in amino acids: CASSGRYSPGNTEAFF. The CDR3 DNA reads TGTGCCAGCAGTGGGCGATATAGCCCTGGCAACACTGAAGCTTTCTTT.

This clone was counted a few times. The genes are TRBV27 and TRBJ1-1; a weak D match, TRBD1 (5 bases). Trimming took 0 bases from V and 0 from J, leaving 8 bases between them. There are 15 residues in the CDR3. Germline assignment: CDR1 MNHEY and CDR2 SMNVEV (reference sequence). CDR3 amino acids: CASSLSGAMNTEAFF. In DNA, the CDR3 is TGTGCCAGCAGTTTATCTGGGGCTATGAACACTGAAGCTTTCTTT.

The chain employs TRBV12-3 or TRBV12-4 and TRBJ1-2; TRBD1 might be the D (6 bases). CDR3 size: 13 residues. Deletions cut 6 bases from V and 4 bases from J, with 12 bases between. Here the CDR3 reads CASRMTGIYGYTF. Written as DNA, the CDR3 is TGTGCCAGCAGAATGACAGGCATCTATGGCTACACCTTC.

This sequence joins TRBV7-2 and TRBJ2-4; 9 nucleotides align to TRBD1. J lost 9 bases, V lost 6 bases, and 9 bases had no gene match. This CDR3 has 14 amino acids. Germline values: CDR1 SGHTA, CDR2 FQGNSA. CDR3 sequence: CASRGTGSYGIQYF. CDR3 DNA: TGTGCCAGCAGGGGGACAGGGAGTTACGGCATTCAGTACTTC.

The rearrangement uses TRBV5-5 and TRBJ2-7; 7 bases agree with TRBD1. Losses at the gene ends were 0 bases for V and 3 bases for J; bases not matched to a gene: 3. The CDR3 is 14 residues long. From germline, CDR1 is SGHKS and CDR2 YYEKEE (reference sequence). The DNA of the CDR3 is TGTGCCAGCAGCTTGGTGGCAGGGGGCTACGAGCAGTACGTC. Its translation: CASSLVAGGYEQYV.

This rearrangement joins TRBV7-6 to TRBJ2-7, with 7 bases lining up with TRBD1. The V segment lost 5 bases and the J segment 1 base; nucleotides outside the gene matches: 2. CDR3 length equals 13 residues. Germline values: CDR1 SGHVS, CDR2 FNYEAQ. Here the CDR3 DNA reads TGTGCCAGCAGCGGGACAGTGTCCTACGAGCAGTACTTC. As protein: CASSGTVSYEQYF.

The V gene is TRBV24-1, the J gene TRBJ2-1; 9 bases map to TRBD2. V gave up 3 bases and J gave up 2 bases; unmatched junction bases: 4. Germline CDR1 reads KGHDR; CDR2 reads SFDVKD. This CDR3 region has 16 residues. The CDR3 nucleotides read TGTGCCACCAGTGATGCGGGAGGGGCGGCCTACAATGAGCAGTTCTTC. It is translated as CATSDAGGAAYNEQFF.

The chain has TRBV19 and TRBJ1-1; a weak D match, TRBD1 (5 bases). Trimming removed 5 bases from V and 11 bases from J, with 12 bases in between. This CDR3 spans 11 amino acids. CDR1 is LNHDA, CDR2 SQIVND, per germline (reference sequence). The CDR3 coding sequence is TGTGCCAGTAGTTTACCCCGACAGGCTTTCTTT. Protein product: CASSLPRQAFF. Full variable domain (remainder filled in from reference TRBV19 and TRBJ1-1): DGGITQSPKYLFRKEGQNVTLSCEQNLNHDAMYWYRQDPGQGLRLIYYSQIVNDFQKGDIAEGYSVSREKKESFPLTVTSAQKNPTAFYLCASSLPRQAFFGQGTRLTVV.

The chain is built from TRBV7-2 and TRBJ1-2, with D maybe TRBD1 (5 bases). V was shortened by 5 bases and J by 4 bases, with 20 bases between the two germline ends. The germline V gene has CDR1 SGHTA and CDR2 FQGNSA. The CDR3 runs 16 residues. The CDR3 loop reads CASSVDQGGVAYGYTF. DNA of the CDR3: TGTGCCAGCAGCGTCGATCAGGGAGGGGTGGCCTATGGCTACACCTTC.

DNA for the CDR3: TGTGCCAGCAGCCAAGTCAGGGCCGGGGAGCTGTTTTTT. Protein sequence: CASSQVRAGELFF. J is TRBJ2-2 and V is TRBV14; possible D gene TRBD1, 5 bases. Between the trimmed V and J ends, which lost 1 base and 6 bases, there was a span of 6 bases. This CDR3 has 13 residues. Per germline, CDR1 SGHDN and CDR2 FVKESK.

This chain joins TRBV29-1 and TRBJ1-1, with 9 bases that match TRBD1. Looked up from germline, CDR1 is SQVTM and CDR2 is ANQGSEA. V lost 7 bases, J lost 5 bases, and 5 bases stayed unmatched. The CDR3 sequence is 12 residues long. The CDR3 spells CSATTGGTEAFF. The CDR3 bases are TGCAGCGCTACGACAGGGGGGACTGAAGCTTTCTTT.

This sequence joins TRBV7-6 and TRBJ1-4; TRBD1 might be the D (5 bases). The germline V and J ends were trimmed by 1 base and 7 bases, with 10 bases remaining between them. Germline CDR1 reads SGHVS; CDR2 reads FNYEAQ. The CDR3 has 14 amino acids. The CDR3 nucleotides are TGTGCCAGCAGCTTAGGCAGGGTGGGTGAAAAACTGTTTTTT. Its translation is CASSLGRVGEKLFF.

This chain connects TRBV5-5 to TRBJ1-1; TRBD1 agrees at 9 bases. V dropped 0 bases and J dropped 3; count of bases not matched to a gene: 3. Germline V CDR1 and CDR2: SGHKS, YYEKEE (reference sequence). The CDR3 has 15 residues. For the CDR3, the DNA is TGTGCCAGCAGCTTGGTCGGGACAGGGTACACTGAAGCTTTCTTT. Translation: CASSLVGTGYTEAFF.

The chain combines TRBV25-1 with TRBJ2-5; D is unclear. Germline-derived CDR1 and CDR2 are MGHDK and SYGVNS. Deletions cut 0 bases from V and 0 bases from J, with 5 bases between. The length of the CDR3 is 14 residues. CDR3: CASSEYRDQETQYF. For the CDR3, the DNA is TGTGCCAGCAGTGAATACCGGGACCAAGAGACCCAGTACTTC. The whole variable domain, filled in from reference TRBV25-1 and TRBJ2-5, reads EADIYQTPRYLVIGTGKKITLECSQTMGHDKMYWYQQDPGMELHLIHYSYGVNSTEKGDLSSESTVSRIRTEHFPLTLESARPSHTSQYLCASSEYRDQETQYFGPGTRLLVL.

The chain carries TRBV5-8 and TRBJ1-4; D is unresolved. The germline V gene has CDR1 SGHTS and CDR2 YDEGEE. This CDR3 region has 15 residues. The V end was cut by 1 base, the J end by 6 bases, with 13 bases between. DNA of the CDR3: TGTGCCAGCAGCTTGCTCCCGGGAGCGGATGAAAAACTGTTTTTT. The encoded protein is CASSLLPGADEKLFF.

This chain uses TRBV10-2 with TRBJ2-7, with 10 bases lining up with TRBD1. Germline CDR1 is WSHSY and CDR2 is SAAADI. V trimming: 1 base; J trimming: 5 bases; junction bases outside the gene matches: 5. The CDR3 contains 15 residues. CDR3 nucleotides: TGCGCCAGCAGTGAGTACCGGGACAGGGGCGACGAGCAGTACTTC. This sequence encodes CASSEYRDRGDEQYF.

This chain uses TRBV25-1 with TRBJ1-1, with D perhaps TRBD1 (6 bases). CDR1 is MGHDK and CDR2 is SYGVNS in the germline V gene. The CDR3 covers 13 residues. The V end was cut by 7 bases, the J end by 1 base, with 10 bases between. CDR3 DNA: TGTGCCAGCAAAGGACAGCAGAACACTGAAGCTTTCTTT. Its protein product is CASKGQQNTEAFF.

V is TRBV2 and J is TRBJ1-5, with a possible D match to TRBD1 (5 bases). Germline V gene sequence: CDR1 SNHLY, CDR2 FYNNEI. CDR3 length equals 21 residues. Between the trimmed V and J ends, which lost 1 base and 0 bases, there was a span of 25 bases. DNA of the CDR3: TGTGCCAGCAGTGAAGGGGTTTTTGTTACTGCCAGGGTGTTTAGCAATCAGCCCCAGCATTTT. It specifies CASSEGVFVTARVFSNQPQHF.

The J gene is TRBJ2-7, the V gene TRBV2, with 9 bases fitting TRBD2. Germline V gives CDR1 SNHLY, CDR2 FYNNEI. V was pared by 6 bases and J by 2 bases, with 8 bases of the junction left unmatched. This CDR3 has 15 residues. CDR3 region: CASREWSSGAYEQYF. CDR3 nucleotides: TGTGCCAGCAGGGAATGGTCTAGCGGGGCCTACGAGCAGTACTTC.

V usage is TRBV3-1 (or the pseudogene TRBV3-2) and J usage is TRBJ1-2; 7 positions match TRBD1. Looked up from germline, CDR1 is LGHDT and CDR2 is YNNKEL (reference sequence). Losses at the gene ends were 6 bases for V and 7 bases for J; bases not matched to a gene: 17. This CDR3 has 16 amino acids. The CDR3 sequence is CASRSQGVGGGGGYTF. CDR3 in DNA: TGTGCCAGCAGAAGCCAAGGTGTAGGGGGCGGTGGTGGCTACACCTTC.

The chain links TRBV6-5 to TRBJ1-1; D ambiguous. The length of the CDR3 is 11 residues. V was trimmed by 8 bases and J by 3 bases, leaving 7 bases between them. Per germline, CDR1 MNHEY and CDR2 SVGAGI. CDR3 DNA sequence: TGTGCCAGCTCCGGGTACACTGAAGCTTTCTTT. Its translation: CASSGYTEAFF.